What follows is one T cell receptor beta chain and its context. Antigen specificity is unknown. This entry belongs to a study of graft-versus-host responses after intestinal transplantation. Study-wide background: Each recipient received a multivisceral, liver-intestinal, or isolated intestinal graft. Anti-thymocyte globulin was used for induction in all recipients, who then took tacrolimus and steroids for about three years. Broader study findings: Graft-donor T cell macrochimerism in patients accompanied high graft-versus-host to host-versus-graft clonal ratios in allografts. Ileal or blood samples showed some GvH clones first, and such clones were also found in recipient marrow.

Clones were read by immunoSEQ multiplex PCR, and TCRdb kept only the in-frame ones, dropping some. The profile covers about 130,000 clones, with nearly 95% appearing a single time and around 0.19% taken by the ten largest. With 3 bases clipped from V and 1 base from J, the junction kept 6 bases outside the gene matches. The CDR3 is 15 residues long. Per the germline V gene, CDR1 is SNHLY and CDR2 is FYNNEI. This receptor was obtained from a human donor who received an intestinal transplant. This chain connects TRBV2 to TRBJ2-7; 7 nucleotides match TRBD2. The input for sequencing was unstimulated CD4+ T cells sorted from spleen or lymph node cells, taken before intestinal transplant. The CDR3 sequence is CASSEELAESYEQYF. CDR3 sequence (DNA): TGTGCCAGCAGTGAGGAGCTAGCGGAATCCTACGAGCAGTACTTC.